These T cell receptor beta chains were read from a single sample in a study of CD8+ T cells in alopecia areata. The protocol was immunoSEQ multiplex PCR, while the TCRdb copy is restricted to in-frame clones and leaves out a portion. There are about 200,000 clones in the sample; roughly three fifths occur only once, and nearly 5% lies in the top ten. Sample: CD8+ T cells sorted from blood. The receptor source for this set is a human donor in good health. CDR3s include the opening cysteine and the closing phenylalanine or tryptophan. D genes are given only for firm matches. Clone size is stated in some rows and not others, as once, few, many or a class when expanded.

-	TRBJ2-1	TRBV27	TRBD1	CASSVGQHNEQFF	TGTGCCAGCAGTGTGGGACAGCACAATGAGCAGTTCTTC
-	TRBJ2-3	TRBV6-5	-	CASSETGTDTQYF	TGTGCCAGCAGCGAGACTGGCACAGATACGCAGTATTTT
-	TRBJ1-3	TRBV9	-	CASSVGRGPAPLGGNTIYF	TGTGCCAGCAGCGTAGGGAGAGGCCCTGCCCCTCTTGGTGGAAACACCATATATTTT
-	TRBJ2-1	TRBV29-1	-	CSDNEQFF	TGCAGCGACAATGAGCAGTTCTTC
few	TRBJ2-7	TRBV29-1	-	CSAVTSSYEQYF	TGCAGCGCTGTGACTAGCTCCTACGAGCAGTACTTC
-	TRBJ2-3	TRBV6-5	TRBD2	CASSYEAGGSDTQYF	TGTGCCAGCAGTTACGAAGCGGGGGGTTCAGATACGCAGTATTTT
-	TRBJ1-5	TRBV2	-	CASSDRGGQPQHF	TGTGCCAGCAGTGACAGGGGAGGCCAGCCCCAGCATTTT
-	TRBJ1-1	TRBV15	-	CATGTELMNTEAFF	TGTGCCACCGGGACGGAACTTATGAACACTGAAGCTTTCTTT
-	TRBJ2-5	TRBV25-1	TRBD1	CASSETDRAQETQYF	TGTGCCAGCAGTGAAACCGACAGGGCCCAAGAGACCCAGTACTTC
-	TRBJ1-1	TRBV25-1	-	CASSLVNTEAFF	TGTGCCAGCAGTTTAGTGAACACTGAAGCTTTCTTT
once	TRBJ1-3	TRBV15	-	CATSRDRYQHSGNTIYF	TGTGCCACCAGCAGAGACCGATACCAACACTCTGGAAACACCATATATTTT
few	TRBJ2-3	TRBV11-2	-	CASSSSQNTQYF	TGTGCCAGCAGCTCTTCACAAAATACGCAGTATTTT
few	TRBJ1-6	TRBV14	-	CASSQVGFGSYNSPLHF	TGTGCCAGCAGCCAAGTAGGATTTGGCAGCTATAATTCACCCCTCCACTTT
few	TRBJ1-1	TRBV4-1	-	CASSPRQEINTEAFF	TGCGCCAGCAGCCCACGACAGGAAATAAACACTGAAGCTTTCTTT
-	TRBJ2-7	TRBV5-1	TRBD1	CASSDGTGAYF	TGCGCCAGCAGCGACGGGACAGGGGCGTACTTC
-	TRBJ2-2	TRBV25-1	-	CASRPGLTTGELFF	TGTGCCAGCAGGCCGGGACTCACCACCGGGGAGCTGTTTTTT
few	TRBJ1-1	TRBV15	-	CATSREGLGTEAFF	TGTGCCACCAGCAGAGAGGGATTGGGGACTGAAGCTTTCTTT
-	TRBJ2-7	TRBV4-1	-	CASSLQGGSSYEQYF	TGCGCCAGCAGCCTCCAAGGGGGAAGCTCCTACGAACAGTACTTC
-	TRBJ2-7	TRBV4-1	-	CASSQDGTYYEQYF	TGCGCCAGCAGCCAAGACGGCACATACTACGAGCAGTACTTC
-	TRBJ1-2	TRBV6-1	-	CASSDGQPSYGYTF	TGTGCCAGCAGTGATGGGCAGCCCAGCTATGGCTACACCTTC
-	TRBJ2-7	TRBV27	-	CASSRGLSSYEQYF	TGTGCCAGCTCGAGGGGTCTCAGCTCCTACGAGCAGTACTTC
-	TRBJ2-1	TRBV5-1	-	CASSFGSNEQFF	TGCGCCAGCAGCTTCGGTTCCAATGAGCAGTTCTTC
-	TRBJ2-3	TRBV2	TRBD1	CASSEFGQGGDTQYF	TGTGCCAGCAGTGAGTTCGGACAGGGGGGTGATACGCAGTATTTT
few	TRBJ1-2	TRBV29-1	TRBD1	CSVSDGQAGGYTF	TGCAGCGTTTCCGATGGACAGGCAGGGGGCTACACCTTC
-	TRBJ2-5	TRBV7-6	-	CASSSHGGETQYF	TGTGCCAGCAGCTCCCACGGGGGAGAGACCCAGTACTTC
-	TRBJ2-1	TRBV5-1	-	CATREPPYNEQFF	TGCGCCACCCGGGAGCCTCCCTACAATGAGCAGTTCTTC
-	TRBJ1-1	TRBV7-6	-	CASSSGTANTEAFF	TGTGCCAGCAGCTCGGGGACGGCGAACACTGAAGCTTTCTTT
-	TRBJ2-7	TRBV5-1	TRBD1	CASSLRQGPYEQYF	TGCGCCAGCAGTCTACGACAGGGTCCCTACGAGCAGTACTTC
-	TRBJ1-2	TRBV2	-	CASSETAPANADYGYTF	TGTGCCAGCAGTGAAACGGCCCCAGCGAACGCAGACTATGGCTACACCTTC
-	TRBJ2-7	TRBV15	-	CATSNSRTGRYEQYF	TGTGCCACCAGCAACAGTAGAACGGGCCGGTACGAGCAGTACTTC
-	TRBJ2-7	TRBV6-1	-	CASSDSSYEQYF	TGTGCCAGCAGTGACTCGTCCTACGAGCAGTACTTC
-	TRBJ1-2	TRBV7-4	-	CASSFGYGYTF	TGTGCCAGCAGCTTCGGCTATGGCTACACCTTC
-	TRBJ2-1	TRBV2	TRBD2	CASSEGLAEYNEQFF	TGTGCCAGCAGTGAGGGGCTAGCGGAGTACAATGAGCAGTTCTTC
many	TRBJ2-7	TRBV11-2	TRBD2	CASSLGTGGLNSYEQYF	TGTGCCAGCAGCTTAGGGACGGGGGGGCTCAACTCCTACGAGCAGTACTTC
few	TRBJ2-7	TRBV6-6	-	CASSLNEGYEQYF	TGTGCCAGCAGCCTAAACGAGGGCTACGAGCAGTACTTC
-	TRBJ2-7	TRBV2	-	CASRDSVYEQYF	TGTGCCAGCAGGGACAGCGTTTACGAGCAGTACTTC
many	TRBJ2-1	TRBV2	TRBD1	CASTWQGAYNEQFF	TGTGCCAGCACCTGGCAGGGGGCCTACAATGAGCAGTTCTTC